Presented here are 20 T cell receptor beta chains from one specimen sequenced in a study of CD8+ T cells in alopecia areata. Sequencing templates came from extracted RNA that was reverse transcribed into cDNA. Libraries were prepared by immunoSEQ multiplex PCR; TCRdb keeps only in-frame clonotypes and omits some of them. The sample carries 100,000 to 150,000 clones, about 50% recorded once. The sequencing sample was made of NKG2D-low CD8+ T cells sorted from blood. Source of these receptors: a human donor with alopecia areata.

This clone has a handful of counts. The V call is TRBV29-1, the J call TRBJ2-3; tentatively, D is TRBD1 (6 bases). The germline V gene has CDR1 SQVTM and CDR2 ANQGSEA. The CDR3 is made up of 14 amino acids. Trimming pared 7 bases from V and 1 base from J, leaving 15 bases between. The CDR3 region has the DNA TGCAGCGAGGGGGAGCTAGTCGGCACAGATACGCAGTATTTT. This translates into CSEGELVGTDTQYF.

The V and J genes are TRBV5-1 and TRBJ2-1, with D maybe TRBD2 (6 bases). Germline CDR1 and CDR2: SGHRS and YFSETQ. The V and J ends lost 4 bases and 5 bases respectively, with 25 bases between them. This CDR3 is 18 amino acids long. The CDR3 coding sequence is TGCGCCAGCAGCCCCGGGGCCTCTGGTGGCGGGGTCCACAATGAGCAGTTCTTC. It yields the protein CASSPGASGGGVHNEQFF.

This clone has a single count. CDR3 in amino acids: CAVGTGELFF. The CDR3, as DNA: TGTGCCGTAGGCACCGGGGAGCTGTTTTTT. This chain links TRBV27 with TRBJ2-2; D unresolved. V lost 11 bases and J 4 bases, leaving 5 bases between the germline ends. The germline V gene encodes CDR1 MNHEY and CDR2 SMNVEV (reference sequence). CDR3 length: 10 residues.

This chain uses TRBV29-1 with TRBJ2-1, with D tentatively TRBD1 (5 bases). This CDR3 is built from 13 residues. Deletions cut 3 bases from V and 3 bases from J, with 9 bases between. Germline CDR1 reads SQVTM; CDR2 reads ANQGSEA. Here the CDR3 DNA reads TGCAGCGTTGATCAACAGGACTACAATGAGCAGTTCTTC. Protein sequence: CSVDQQDYNEQFF.

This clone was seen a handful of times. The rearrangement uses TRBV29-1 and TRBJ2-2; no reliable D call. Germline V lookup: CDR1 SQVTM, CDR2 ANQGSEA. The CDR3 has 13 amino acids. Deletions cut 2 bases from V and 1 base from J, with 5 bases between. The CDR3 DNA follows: TGCAGCGTTGAACACGAGAACACCGGGGAGCTGTTTTTT. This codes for CSVEHENTGELFF.

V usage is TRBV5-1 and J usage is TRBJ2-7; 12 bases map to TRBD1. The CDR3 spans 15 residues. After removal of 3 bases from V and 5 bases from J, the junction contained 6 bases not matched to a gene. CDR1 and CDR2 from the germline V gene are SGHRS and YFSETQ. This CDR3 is CASSSPGQGAHEQYF. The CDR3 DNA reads TGCGCCAGCAGCTCGCCGGGACAGGGGGCCCACGAGCAGTACTTC.

The DNA of the CDR3 is TGTGCCAGCAGCTCCCGGTTGCGCGGTACCAACCAAGAGACCCAGTACTTC. Its translation: CASSSRLRGTNQETQYF. V is TRBV7-8 and J is TRBJ2-5; no firm D call. Looked up from germline, CDR1 is SGHVS and CDR2 is FQNEAQ. Trimming left V 4 bases short and J 0 bases short, with 18 bases between. This CDR3 contains 17 residues. Drawing the rest from reference TRBV7-8 and TRBJ2-5, the complete variable domain is GAGVSQSPRYKVAKRGQDVALRCDPISGHVSLFWYQQALGQGPEFLTYFQNEAQLDKSGLPSDRFFAERPEGSVSTLKIQRTQQEDSAVYLCASSSRLRGTNQETQYFGPGTRLLVL.

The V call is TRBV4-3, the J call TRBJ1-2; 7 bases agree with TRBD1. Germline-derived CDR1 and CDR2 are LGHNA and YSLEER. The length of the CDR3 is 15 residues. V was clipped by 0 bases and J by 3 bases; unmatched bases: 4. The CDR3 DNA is TGCGCCAGCAGCCAAGAATCAACAGGGGACTATGGCTACACCTTC. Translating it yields CASSQESTGDYGYTF.

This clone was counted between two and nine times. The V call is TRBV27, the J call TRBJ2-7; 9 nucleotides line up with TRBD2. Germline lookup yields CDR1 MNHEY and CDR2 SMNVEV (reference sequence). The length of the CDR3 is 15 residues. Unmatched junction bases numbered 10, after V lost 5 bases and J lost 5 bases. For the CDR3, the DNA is TGTGCCAGCAGTCGACCGGGACTAGCAGTAGACGAGCAGTACTTC. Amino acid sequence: CASSRPGLAVDEQYF.

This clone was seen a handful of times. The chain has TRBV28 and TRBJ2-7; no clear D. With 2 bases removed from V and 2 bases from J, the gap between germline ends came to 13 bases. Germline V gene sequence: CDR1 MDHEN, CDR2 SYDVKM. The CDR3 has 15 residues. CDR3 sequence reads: CASSLGESGPYEQYF. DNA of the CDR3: TGTGCCAGCAGTTTAGGCGAGTCCGGTCCCTACGAGCAGTACTTC.

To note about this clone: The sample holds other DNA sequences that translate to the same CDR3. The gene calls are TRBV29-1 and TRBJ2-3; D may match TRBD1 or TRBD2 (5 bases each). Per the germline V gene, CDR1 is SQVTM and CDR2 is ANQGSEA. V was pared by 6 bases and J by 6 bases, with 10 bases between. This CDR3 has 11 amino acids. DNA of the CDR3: TGCAGCGTCAGGGACGGGGATACGCAGTATTTT. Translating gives CSVRDGDTQYF.

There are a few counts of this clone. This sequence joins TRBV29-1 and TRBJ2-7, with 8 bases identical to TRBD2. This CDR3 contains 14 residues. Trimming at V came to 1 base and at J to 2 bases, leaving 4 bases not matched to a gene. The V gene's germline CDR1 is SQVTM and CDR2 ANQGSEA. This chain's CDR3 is CSVEGTSGAYEQYF. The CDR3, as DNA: TGCAGCGTTGAAGGAACTAGCGGAGCCTACGAGCAGTACTTC.

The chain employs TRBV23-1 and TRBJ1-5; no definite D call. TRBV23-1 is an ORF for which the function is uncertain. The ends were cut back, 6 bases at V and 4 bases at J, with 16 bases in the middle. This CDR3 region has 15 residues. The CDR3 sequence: CASSPWFPLNQPQHF. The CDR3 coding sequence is TGCGCCAGCAGCCCATGGTTCCCCCTAAATCAGCCCCAGCATTTT.

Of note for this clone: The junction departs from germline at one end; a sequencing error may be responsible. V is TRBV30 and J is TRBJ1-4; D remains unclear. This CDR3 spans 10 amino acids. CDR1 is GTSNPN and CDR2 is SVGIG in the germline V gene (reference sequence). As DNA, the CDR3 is TGTGCCGGGAGTCGGGAAAAACTGTTTTTT. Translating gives CAGSREKLFF.

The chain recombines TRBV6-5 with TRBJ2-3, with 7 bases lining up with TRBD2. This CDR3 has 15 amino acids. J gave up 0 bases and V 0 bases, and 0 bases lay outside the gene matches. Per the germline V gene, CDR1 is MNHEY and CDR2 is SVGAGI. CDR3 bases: TGTGCCAGCAGTTACTCTAGCGGGAGCACAGATACGCAGTATTTT. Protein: CASSYSSGSTDTQYF.

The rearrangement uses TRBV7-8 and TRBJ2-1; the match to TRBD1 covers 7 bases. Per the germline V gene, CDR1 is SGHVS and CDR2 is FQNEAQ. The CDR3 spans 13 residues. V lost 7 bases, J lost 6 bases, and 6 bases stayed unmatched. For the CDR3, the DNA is TGTGCCAGCACCCCTGGGGACAGCAATGAGCAGTTCTTC. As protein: CASTPGDSNEQFF.

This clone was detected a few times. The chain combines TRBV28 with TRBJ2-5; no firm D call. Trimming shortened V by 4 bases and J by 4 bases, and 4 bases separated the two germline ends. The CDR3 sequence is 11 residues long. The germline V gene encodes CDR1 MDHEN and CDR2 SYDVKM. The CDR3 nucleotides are TGTGCCAGCAGTTATACAGAGACCCAGTACTTC. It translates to CASSYTETQYF.

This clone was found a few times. CDR3 residues: CSVIKAGDENGELFF. CDR3 coding DNA: TGCAGCGTTATAAAAGCGGGAGACGAGAACGGGGAGCTGTTTTTT. The rearrangement joins TRBV29-1 to TRBJ2-2, with TRBD2 matching over 8 bases. The V segment lost 5 bases and the J segment 7 bases; nucleotides outside the gene matches: 12. The CDR3 runs 15 residues. CDR1 SQVTM and CDR2 ANQGSEA come from the germline V gene.

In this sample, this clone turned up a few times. The CDR3 is CASSLGRQETQYF. The CDR3 nucleotides are TGTGCCAGCAGCTTGGGCAGACAAGAGACCCAGTACTTC. The chain has TRBV5-4 and TRBJ2-5, with D hard to call. The CDR3 length is 13 residues. With 0 bases removed from V and 2 bases from J, the gap between germline ends came to 5 bases. Germline loops: CDR1 SGHNT, CDR2 YYREEE (reference sequence).

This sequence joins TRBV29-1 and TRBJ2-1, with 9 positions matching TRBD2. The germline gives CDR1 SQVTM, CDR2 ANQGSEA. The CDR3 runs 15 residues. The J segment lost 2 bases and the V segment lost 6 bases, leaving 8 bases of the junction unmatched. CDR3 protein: CSVLRLAETYNEQFF. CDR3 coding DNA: TGCAGCGTCCTCAGACTAGCGGAAACCTACAATGAGCAGTTCTTC.